A single sample is the source of the 13 T cell receptor beta chains below, sequenced in a study of cytomegalovirus exposure and HLA in healthy donors. PCR primers comprised 60 Vbeta and 13 Jbeta primers. Assay: immunoSEQ multiplex PCR; the TCRdb copy retains only in-frame clones and omits some. The data hold roughly 180,000 clones, with roughly three quarters observed a single time. The sequencing sample was made of PBMCs. Every receptor here comes from a male donor in good health and CMV-seronegative.

This clone was seen once. The chain is built from TRBV30 and TRBJ1-5; 10 nucleotides align to TRBD1. Looked up from germline, CDR1 is GTSNPN and CDR2 is SVGIG (reference sequence). The CDR3 runs 18 residues. Trimming cost V 7 bases and J 4 bases; bases outside gene matches: 19. The CDR3 protein is CAYLVGGTGVGSNQPQHF. As DNA, the CDR3 is TGTGCCTACCTAGTCGGGGGGACAGGGGTAGGGTCAAATCAGCCCCAGCATTTT.

The gene calls are TRBV15 and TRBJ1-1; D call uncertain. V lost 5 bases and J lost 8, with 15 bases in between. From germline, CDR1 is LNHNV and CDR2 YYDKDF (reference sequence). CDR3 length: 13 residues. CDR3 residues: CATSAGSKFEAFF. The CDR3 DNA is TGTGCCACCAGCGCCGGGTCAAAATTCGAAGCTTTCTTT.

The rearrangement uses TRBV7-8 and TRBJ2-7, with 10 bases aligning to TRBD2. After removal of 4 bases from V and 1 base from J, the junction contained 7 bases not matched to a gene. The CDR3 has 16 residues. Germline CDR1 SGHVS, CDR2 FQNEAQ. CDR3 DNA sequence: TGTGCCAGCAGCTCCGCCTCTAGCGGGAGTTCCTACGAGCAGTACTTC. Translated, it gives CASSSASSGSSYEQYF.

The rearrangement joins TRBV4-1 to TRBJ1-5; D remains unclear. Between the trimmed V and J ends, which lost 2 bases and 10 bases, there was a span of 18 bases. The CDR3 has 15 residues. Germline CDR1 and CDR2: MGHRA and YSYEKL. This CDR3 is CASSQWEAAGSPQHF. CDR3 DNA: TGCGCCAGCAGCCAATGGGAGGCGGCGGGTTCCCCCCAGCATTTT.

The chain is built from TRBV25-1 and TRBJ1-5; perhaps TRBD1 as D (6 bases). This CDR3 is 12 amino acids long. The V and J ends lost 5 bases and 9 bases respectively, with 11 bases between them. Germline assignment: CDR1 MGHDK and CDR2 SYGVNS. The CDR3 sequence is CASSWGRGPQHF. The CDR3 DNA follows: TGTGCCAGCAGTTGGGGCAGGGGGCCCCAGCATTTT. Using reference TRBV25-1 and TRBJ1-5 for the parts outside the CDR3, the full variable domain is EADIYQTPRYLVIGTGKKITLECSQTMGHDKMYWYQQDPGMELHLIHYSYGVNSTEKGDLSSESTVSRIRTEHFPLTLESARPSHTSQYLCASSWGRGPQHFGDGTRLSIL.

J is TRBJ2-1 and V is TRBV28; 12 positions match TRBD2. V lost 6 bases, J lost 7 bases, and 4 bases stayed unmatched. The germline V gene has CDR1 MDHEN and CDR2 SYDVKM. The CDR3 has 14 residues. The CDR3 sequence: CASRASGGGNEQFF. CDR3 DNA: TGTGCCAGCAGGGCTAGCGGGGGGGGTAATGAGCAGTTCTTC.

The chain recombines TRBV5-1 with TRBJ1-2, with TRBD1 matching 9 bases. Unmatched junction bases numbered 4, after V lost 0 bases and J lost 7 bases. Germline lookup yields CDR1 SGHRS and CDR2 YFSETQ. The CDR3 sequence is 14 residues long. Here the CDR3 DNA reads TGCGCCAGCAGCTTGGAAGGGACAGGGTTTGGCTACACCTTC. It yields the protein CASSLEGTGFGYTF.

The genes are TRBV5-6 and TRBJ1-2; a possible D gene is TRBD1 (5 bases). The CDR3 consists of 14 residues. Germline V CDR1 and CDR2: SGHDT, YYEEEE. V lost 0 bases and J lost 8, with 14 bases in between. The CDR3 coding sequence is TGTGCCAGCAGCTTGGACGGCAGGGCAGGGGGCTACACCTTC. Translated: CASSLDGRAGGYTF.

The rearrangement joins TRBV5-4 to TRBJ1-2; no clear D. The CDR3 totals 13 residues. With 2 bases removed from V and 1 base from J, the gap between germline ends came to 6 bases. In germline, CDR1 is SGHNT, CDR2 YYREEE (reference sequence). DNA of the CDR3: TGTGCCAGCAGCTTTACAGTTAACTATGGCTACACCTTC. Its translation is CASSFTVNYGYTF.

The chain uses TRBV19 and TRBJ2-5; D is perhaps TRBD2 (5 bases). CDR3 length equals 13 residues. The V gene's germline CDR1 is LNHDA and CDR2 SQIVND (reference sequence). Trimming pared 3 bases from V and 7 bases from J, leaving 12 bases between. The CDR3 DNA reads as TGTGCCAGTAGTATCATCCTAGCTGGGACCCAGTACTTC. Amino acid sequence: CASSIILAGTQYF. Together with reference TRBV19 and TRBJ2-5, the CDR3 gives the full variable domain: DGGITQSPKYLFRKEGQNVTLSCEQNLNHDAMYWYRQDPGQGLRLIYYSQIVNDFQKGDIAEGYSVSREKKESFPLTVTSAQKNPTAFYLCASSIILAGTQYFGPGTRLLVL.

The chain carries TRBV19 and TRBJ1-1, with D possibly matching TRBD1 (6 bases). V lost 4 bases to trimming and J lost 5 bases, with 14 bases between them. CDR1 and CDR2 from the germline V gene are LNHDA and SQIVND (reference sequence). CDR3 length: 14 residues. The CDR3 region is CASSTSGTLTEAFF. The DNA for the CDR3 is TGTGCCAGTAGTACCAGCGGGACACTTACTGAAGCTTTCTTT.

This clone has a handful of counts. The chain is built from TRBV30 and TRBJ1-1; TRBD1 is a possible D gene (6 bases). The CDR3 runs 13 residues. The V gene's germline CDR1 is GTSNPN and CDR2 SVGIG (reference sequence). V was trimmed by 1 base and J by 4 bases, leaving 10 bases between them. CDR3 bases: TGTGCCTGGAGTGGGGGGCACGGCACTGAAGCTTTCTTT. It yields the protein CAWSGGHGTEAFF.

The rearrangement links TRBV27 to TRBJ1-5; 7 bases line up with TRBD1. Germline values: CDR1 MNHEY, CDR2 SMNVEV (reference sequence). V lost 2 bases and J lost 6; bases outside the gene matches: 4. CDR3 length: 14 residues. The CDR3 DNA reads as TGTGCCAGCAGTTTACAGGGGGGCGGTCAGCCCCAGCATTTT. Translated, it gives CASSLQGGGQPQHF.